This T cell receptor (beta chain) emerged from a study of OX40 agonist ivuxolimab in advanced cancers. At the level of the study: Partial responses were recorded for three patients, including one with hepatocellular carcinoma and two with cutaneous melanoma.

Germline assignment: CDR1 SGHVS and CDR2 FNYEAQ. The CDR3 sequence is 16 residues long. V was shortened by 1 base and J by 4 bases, with 16 bases between the two germline ends. Assay: immunoSEQ multiplex PCR; the TCRdb copy retains only in-frame clones and omits some. This repertoire shows about 52,000 clones, approximately 80% found once; its top ten account for roughly 12%. Sequenced material: CD4+ or CD8+ T cells sorted from blood, taken in a trial of the OX40 agonist ivuxolimab. The clonotype originates from an adult with an advanced solid tumor such as melanoma, head and neck, liver or kidney cancer. The chain links TRBV7-6 to TRBJ2-5; TRBD2 might be the D (5 bases). CDR3 nucleotide sequence: TGTGCCAGCAGCTTAGTTTCTAGCAACTCACGAGAGACCCAGTACTTC. Its translation: CASSLVSSNSRETQYF.